The clone carrying this T cell receptor beta chain was counted a few times. What it binds is unknown. An end of the junction differs from the germline gene, which may be a read error. These data belong to a study of CD8+CD57+ T cells in acquired aplastic anemia. Study-level information: Sorted cells (CD4+ and CD8+) yielded DNA amounts that averaged around 3.1 ug. Study conclusions and caveats: In common between the patients and the controls were twenty-nine CD8+ CDR3 sequences. No significant difference in CD8+ Simpson's diversity was found between patients and controls.

By flow cytometry, patients selected for sequencing had shown an expansion of CD8+CD57+ cells. Severe acquired aplastic anemia was present in all patients. CDR1 and CDR2 from the germline V gene are LNHNV and YYDKDF (reference sequence). This CDR3 is built from 17 residues. The use of genomic DNA as template underpinned the TCR beta VDJ and CDR3 profiling. TCRdb fed the reads into MiXCR, producing one record per CDR3 protein. In the table there are 150,000 to 200,000 distinct CDR3 sequences, around 47% of which are singletons. The clonotype was recovered from a human donor with aplastic anemia. The specimen was sorted CD4+, CD8+, or CD8+CD57+ T cells (not recorded which) from PBMCs. The V gene is TRBV15, the J gene TRBJ1-5, with unresolved D. The CDR3 nucleotides read TGCGCCAGCAGCAGAGATAAGGGCGGAACAAGCAATCAGCCCCAGCATTTT. It specifies CASSRDKGGTSNQPQHF.